Each of the 23 T cell receptor beta chains below was sequenced from the same sample in a study of shared clonotypes between healthy human individuals. Sequencing used immunoSEQ multiplex PCR; TCRdb keeps in-frame clones, though not all of them. The sample has 110,000 or so clones, about two thirds seen once. The sequencing sample was made of memory CD8+ T cells sorted from blood. Subset specified: CD45RO+ cells pooled with CCR7-negative TemRA cells. The receptors come from a woman between 25 and 40 years old in good health.

The chain carries TRBV19 and TRBJ1-2; TRBD1 is a possible D gene (6 bases). Germline V gives CDR1 LNHDA, CDR2 SQIVND (reference sequence). There are 19 residues in the CDR3. With 3 bases removed from V and 0 bases from J, the gap between germline ends came to 23 bases. The chain's CDR3 is CASSIVDRFSVYANYGYTF. The CDR3 DNA is TGTGCCAGTAGTATTGTCGACAGGTTTTCAGTCTACGCTAACTATGGCTACACCTTC.

This sequence joins TRBV10-1 and TRBJ2-7, with 9 bases that match TRBD1. V trimming: 10 bases; J trimming: 6 bases; junction bases outside the gene matches: 10. The CDR3 has 13 amino acids. Germline V gene lookup returns CDR1 WNHNN and CDR2 SYGVQD (reference sequence). CDR3 bases: TGCGCCAACCGACAGGGGGTGTTCGGCGAGCAGTACTTC. This gives the protein CANRQGVFGEQYF.

The table lists this clone with many counts. This chain links TRBV25-1 with TRBJ2-1; TRBD1 is a possible D gene (6 bases). The CDR3 is 13 residues long. V lost 6 bases, J lost 5 bases, and 11 bases lay in between. Germline V gene sequence: CDR1 MGHDK, CDR2 SYGVNS. The CDR3 DNA reads TGTGCCAGCAGCGTGGGGGCGAACAATGAGCAGTTCTTC. Its protein is CASSVGANNEQFF.

The rearrangement joins TRBV4-1 to TRBJ2-1; 10 bases line up with TRBD2. Per the germline V gene, CDR1 is MGHRA and CDR2 is YSYEKL. V trimming: 1 base; J trimming: 0 bases; junction bases outside the gene matches: 3. CDR3 length: 17 residues. In DNA, the CDR3 is TGCGCCAGCAGCCAAGGGGCTAGCGGGAGCTCCTACAATGAGCAGTTCTTC. Translation: CASSQGASGSSYNEQFF.

V gene TRBV1 combines with J gene TRBJ2-7; the listed D gene, TRBD1, was not tested against the DNA. TRBV1 is classified as a pseudogene. CDR3 length: 14 residues. The CDR3 DNA sequence: TGCACCAGCAGGATCCGACAGCCACGATACGAGCAGTACTTC. Translating it yields CTSRIRQPRYEQYF.

The genes are TRBV6-1 and TRBJ2-7, with D maybe TRBD2 (5 bases). The CDR3 runs to 15 residues. Between the trimmed V and J ends, which lost 5 bases and 7 bases, there was a span of 21 bases. In germline, CDR1 is MNHNS, CDR2 SASEGT. The CDR3 nucleotides read TGTGCCAGCAGTACTCCGAGGAGGATGGACTGGGAGCAGTACTTC. It codes for CASSTPRRMDWEQYF.

There are a few counts of this clone. The J gene is TRBJ2-4, the V gene TRBV19; 11 bases match TRBD2. CDR3 length: 15 amino acids. CDR1 is LNHDA and CDR2 is SQIVND in the germline V gene (reference sequence). The V gene end was trimmed by 6 bases and the J gene end by 8 bases; junction bases not matched to a gene: 9. The CDR3, as DNA: TGTGCCAGTAGCCCACTAGCGGGAGTAACCTACATTCAGTACTTC. This sequence encodes CASSPLAGVTYIQYF.

The chain is built from TRBV7-8 and TRBJ2-1; D is possibly TRBD2 (5 bases). The germline V gene has CDR1 SGHVS and CDR2 FQNEAQ. V was pared by 7 bases and J by 2 bases, with 9 bases between. CDR3 length: 13 residues. CDR3 coding DNA: TGTGCCAGCACGGGGAATACCTACAATGAGCAGTTCTTC. Translating it yields CASTGNTYNEQFF.

This clone came up a few times. This rearrangement joins TRBV5-4 to TRBJ2-5; unclear D gene. The germline V gene encodes CDR1 SGHNT and CDR2 YYREEE (reference sequence). Trimming left V 1 base short and J 5 bases short, with 12 bases between. CDR3 length: 14 residues. The CDR3 nucleotides read TGTGCCAGCAGCTTGTCGGCCACTCAGGAGACCCAGTACTTC. This sequence encodes CASSLSATQETQYF. Using reference TRBV5-4 and TRBJ2-5 for the parts outside the CDR3, the full variable domain is ETGVTQSPTHLIKTRGQQVTLRCSSQSGHNTVSWYQQALGQGPQFIFQYYREEENGRGNFPPRFSGLQFPNYSSELNVNALELDDSALYLCASSLSATQETQYFGPGTRLLVL.

The chain has TRBV25-1 and TRBJ2-4, with a possible D match to TRBD1 (6 bases). Germline V gene data show CDR1 as MGHDK and CDR2 as SYGVNS. V lost 6 bases, J lost 0 bases, and 15 bases lay in between. There are 16 residues in the CDR3. The DNA for the CDR3 is TGTGCCAGCAGGGGACAAGATTCTCTAGCCAAAAACATTCAGTACTTC. It specifies CASRGQDSLAKNIQYF. Full variable domain (outside the CDR3, taken from reference TRBV25-1 and TRBJ2-4): EADIYQTPRYLVIGTGKKITLECSQTMGHDKMYWYQQDPGMELHLIHYSYGVNSTEKGDLSSESTVSRIRTEHFPLTLESARPSHTSQYLCASRGQDSLAKNIQYFGAGTRLSVL.

The rearrangement joins TRBV2 to TRBJ2-5, with D perhaps matching TRBD1 or TRBD2 (6 bases each). The CDR3 consists of 15 residues. In germline, CDR1 is SNHLY, CDR2 FYNNEI. The V and J ends lost 4 bases and 8 bases respectively, with 20 bases between them. The DNA for the CDR3 is TGTGCCAGCAGTGGAAGGGGGGTGTCGCTGACAACCCAGTACTTC. As protein: CASSGRGVSLTTQYF.

The sample holds a few counts of this clone. The rearrangement joins TRBV6-4 to TRBJ2-3; the D gene could be TRBD1 or TRBD2 (6 bases each). V lost 0 bases to trimming and J lost 7 bases, with 14 bases between them. The CDR3 sequence is 15 residues long. Per the germline V gene, CDR1 is MRHNA and CDR2 is SNTAGT. The CDR3 loop reads CASSDSISGAHTQYF. The CDR3 DNA reads TGTGCCAGCAGTGACTCGATCTCGGGGGCCCATACGCAGTATTTT.

This clone was counted once. This rearrangement joins TRBV7-9 to TRBJ2-3; tentatively, D is TRBD1 (6 bases). The CDR3 has 18 residues. Per the germline V gene, CDR1 is SEHNR and CDR2 is FQNEAQ (reference sequence). V was shortened by 4 bases and J by 2 bases, with 22 bases between the two germline ends. The CDR3 DNA reads TGTGCCAGCAGCTCACATGCTGGACAGCCTATATTCACAGATACGCAGTATTTT. Encoded protein: CASSSHAGQPIFTDTQYF.

The rearrangement links TRBV19 to TRBJ2-7; D uncertain. V was trimmed by 3 bases and J by 0 bases, leaving 9 bases between them. This CDR3 spans 14 amino acids. Germline V gene data show CDR1 as LNHDA and CDR2 as SQIVND (reference sequence). The chain's CDR3 is CASSMGGFSYEQYF. CDR3 nucleotide sequence: TGTGCCAGTAGTATGGGCGGATTCTCCTACGAGCAGTACTTC.

This clone was picked up many times. The chain combines TRBV6-1 with TRBJ1-2; 7 nucleotides match TRBD1. This CDR3 has 16 residues. Trimming removed 2 bases from V and 8 bases from J; junction bases left unmatched: 14. From germline, CDR1 is MNHNS and CDR2 SASEGT. As DNA, the CDR3 is TGTGCCAGCAGTGAAATGGCAGGACAGGAAGGAGGGGGCTACACCTTC. Its translation is CASSEMAGQEGGGYTF.

This chain links TRBV29-1 with TRBJ2-1; 7 bases agree with TRBD1. The CDR3 runs to 16 residues. Unmatched junction bases numbered 13, after V lost 0 bases and J lost 8 bases. Germline CDR1 reads SQVTM; CDR2 reads ANQGSEA. CDR3 nucleotide sequence: TGCAGCGTTGAAGATCCCGACAGGGTGACTACCGATGAGCAGTTCTTC. Translation gives CSVEDPDRVTTDEQFF.

This clone was recorded a few times. The chain joins TRBV25-1 to TRBJ2-4; TRBD2 might be the D (6 bases). This CDR3 contains 17 residues. Between the trimmed V and J ends, which lost 3 bases and 1 base, there was a span of 16 bases. Per germline, CDR1 MGHDK and CDR2 SYGVNS. The CDR3 DNA reads TGTGCCAGCAGTGAGGACGGAGGGCCTGGGGCCAAAAACATTCAGTACTTC. Translated, it gives CASSEDGGPGAKNIQYF.

The J gene is TRBJ2-5, the V gene TRBV5-4; a weak D match, TRBD2 (7 bases). The CDR3 has 18 residues. V was pared by 2 bases and J by 2 bases, with 22 bases between. CDR1 and CDR2 from the germline V gene are SGHNT and YYREEE (reference sequence). The CDR3 reads CASSLGGAVVAGQETQYF. Here the CDR3 DNA reads TGTGCCAGCAGCTTAGGGGGGGCTGTGGTAGCAGGTCAAGAGACCCAGTACTTC.

CDR3: CASSFEVLAVEPQHF. Here the CDR3 DNA reads TGTGCCAGCAGTTTTGAGGTCCTGGCAGTTGAGCCCCAGCATTTT. The chain couples TRBV28 to TRBJ1-5; no firm D call. There are 15 residues in the CDR3. Germline values: CDR1 MDHEN, CDR2 SYDVKM. The ends were cut back, 3 bases at V and 8 bases at J, with 17 bases in the middle.

The rearrangement links TRBV6-1 to TRBJ2-1, with D maybe TRBD2 (6 bases). This CDR3 is built from 14 residues. Germline CDR1 reads MNHNS; CDR2 reads SASEGT. The CDR3 coding sequence is TGTGGTACCGCCCTAGCGCCCTCGTACAATGAGCAGTTCTTC. Protein: CGTALAPSYNEQFF.

This chain links TRBV13 with TRBJ2-5, with TRBD1 matching 7 bases. The J call may be wrong; the DNA end is better matched by TRBJ2-7. This CDR3 comprises 14 residues. CDR1 PRHDT and CDR2 FYEKMQ come from the germline V gene (reference sequence). The DNA of the CDR3 is TGTGCCAGCAGCTTAGGCTCAGGGGGCTACGAGCAGTACTTC. Protein product: CASSLGSGGYEQYF.

The V call is TRBV19, the J call TRBJ1-5; D is perhaps TRBD1 (6 bases). In germline, CDR1 is LNHDA, CDR2 SQIVND (reference sequence). Trimming left V 5 bases short and J 7 bases short, with 21 bases between. CDR3 size: 16 residues. The CDR3, as DNA: TGTGCCAGTAGTTTCATGATGTCGGCAGGGGAGCAGCCCCAGCATTTT. This sequence encodes CASSFMMSAGEQPQHF. Looking up the rest from reference TRBV19 and TRBJ1-5 gives the full variable domain: DGGITQSPKYLFRKEGQNVTLSCEQNLNHDAMYWYRQDPGQGLRLIYYSQIVNDFQKGDIAEGYSVSREKKESFPLTVTSAQKNPTAFYLCASSFMMSAGEQPQHFGDGTRLSIL.

V gene TRBV27 combines with J gene TRBJ2-7; 8 bases are a match to TRBD1. The germline gives CDR1 MNHEY, CDR2 SMNVEV (reference sequence). The CDR3 runs 15 residues. V trimming: 5 bases; J trimming: 3 bases; junction bases outside the gene matches: 9. CDR3 in amino acids: CASSATGVSSYEQYF. The CDR3 nucleotides are TGTGCCAGCAGTGCGACAGGGGTATCCAGCTACGAGCAGTACTTC.